This TCR beta chain is drawn from a study of response to subunit inactivated influenza vaccine. TCRdb independently ran MiXCR on the RT-PCR reads; one entry per CDR3 protein. The table includes 500,000 or so distinct CDR3 sequences, roughly 9.7% detected once. This clonotype was detected a few times. The CDR3 has 15 residues. The germline V gene has CDR1 SGDLS and CDR2 YYNGEE. V trimming: 2 bases; J trimming: 0 bases; junction bases outside the gene matches: 1. The receptor's source is a man aged 50-60 years who received an inactivated influenza vaccine. The sequencing here drew on PBMCs from blood, taken roughly 45 days after vaccination. The chain joins TRBV9 to TRBJ2-1; 8 bases are shared with TRBD2. CDR3 sequence: CASSVSGGSYNEQFF. The CDR3 DNA follows: TGTGCCAGCAGCGTGAGCGGGGGCTCCTACAATGAGCAGTTCTTC.